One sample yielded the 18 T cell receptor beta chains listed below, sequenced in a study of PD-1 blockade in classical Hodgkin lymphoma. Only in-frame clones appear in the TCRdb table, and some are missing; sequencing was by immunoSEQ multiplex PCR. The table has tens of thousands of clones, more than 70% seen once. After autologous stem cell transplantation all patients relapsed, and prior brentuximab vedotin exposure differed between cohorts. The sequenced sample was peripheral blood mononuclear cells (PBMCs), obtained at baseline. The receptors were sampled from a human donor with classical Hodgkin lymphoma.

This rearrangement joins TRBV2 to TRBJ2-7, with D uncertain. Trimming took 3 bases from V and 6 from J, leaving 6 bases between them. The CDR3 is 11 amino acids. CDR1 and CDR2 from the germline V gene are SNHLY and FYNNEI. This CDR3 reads CASSDSREQYF. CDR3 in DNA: TGTGCCAGCAGTGACTCTCGCGAGCAGTACTTC.

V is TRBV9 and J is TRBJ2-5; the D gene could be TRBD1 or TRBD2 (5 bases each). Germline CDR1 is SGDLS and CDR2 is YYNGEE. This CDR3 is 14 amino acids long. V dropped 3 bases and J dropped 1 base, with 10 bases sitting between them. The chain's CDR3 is CASSDGTPQETQYF. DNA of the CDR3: TGTGCCAGCAGCGACGGGACGCCCCAAGAGACCCAGTACTTC. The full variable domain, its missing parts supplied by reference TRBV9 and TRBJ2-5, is DSGVTQTPKHLITATGQRVTLRCSPRSGDLSVYWYQQSLDQGLQFLIQYYNGEERAKGNILERFSAQQFPDLHSELNLSSLELGDSALYFCASSDGTPQETQYFGPGTRLLVL.

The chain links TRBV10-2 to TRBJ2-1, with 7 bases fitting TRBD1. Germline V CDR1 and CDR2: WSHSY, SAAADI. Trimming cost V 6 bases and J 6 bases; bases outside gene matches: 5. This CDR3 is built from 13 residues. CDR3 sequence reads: CASSETGFNEQFF. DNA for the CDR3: TGCGCCAGCAGCGAGACAGGGTTCAATGAGCAGTTCTTC.

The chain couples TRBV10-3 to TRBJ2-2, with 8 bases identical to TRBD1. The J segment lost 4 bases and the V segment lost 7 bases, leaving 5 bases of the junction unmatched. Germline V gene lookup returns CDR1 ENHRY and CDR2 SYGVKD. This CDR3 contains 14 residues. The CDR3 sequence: CAITDRGPTGELFF. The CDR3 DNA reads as TGTGCCATCACCGACAGGGGCCCCACCGGGGAGCTGTTTTTT.

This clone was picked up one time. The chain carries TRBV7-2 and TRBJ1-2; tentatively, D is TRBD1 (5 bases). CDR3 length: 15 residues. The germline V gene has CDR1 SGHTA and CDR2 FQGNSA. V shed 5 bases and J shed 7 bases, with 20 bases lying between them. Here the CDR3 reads CASSPGLPGGSGYTF. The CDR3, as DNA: TGTGCCAGCAGCCCGGGGCTGCCGGGAGGGAGTGGCTACACCTTC.

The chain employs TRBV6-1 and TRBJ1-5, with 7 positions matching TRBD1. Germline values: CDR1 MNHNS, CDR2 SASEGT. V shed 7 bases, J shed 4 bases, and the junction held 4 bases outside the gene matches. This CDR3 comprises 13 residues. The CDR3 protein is CASTQGQNQPQHF. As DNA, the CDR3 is TGTGCCAGCACCCAGGGACAGAATCAGCCCCAGCATTTT.

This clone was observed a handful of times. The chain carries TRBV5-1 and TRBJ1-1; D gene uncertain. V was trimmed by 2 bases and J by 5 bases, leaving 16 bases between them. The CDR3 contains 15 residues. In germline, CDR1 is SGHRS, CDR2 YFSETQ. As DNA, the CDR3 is TGCGCCAGCAGCTTAGGTTCGACGGGAGGAACTGAAGCTTTCTTT. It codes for CASSLGSTGGTEAFF. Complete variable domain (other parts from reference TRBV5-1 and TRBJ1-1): KAGVTQTPRYLIKTRGQQVTLSCSPISGHRSVSWYQQTPGQGLQFLFEYFSETQRNKGNFPGRFSGRQFSNSRSEMNVSTLELGDSALYLCASSLGSTGGTEAFFGQGTRLTVV.

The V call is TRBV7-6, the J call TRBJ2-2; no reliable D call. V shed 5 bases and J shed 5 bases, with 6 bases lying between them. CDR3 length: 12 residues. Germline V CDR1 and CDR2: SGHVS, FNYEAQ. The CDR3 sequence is CASSDWTGELFF. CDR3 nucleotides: TGTGCCAGCAGCGATTGGACCGGGGAGCTGTTTTTT. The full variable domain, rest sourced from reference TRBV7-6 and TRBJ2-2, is GAGVSQSPRYKVTKRGQDVALRCDPISGHVSLYWYRQALGQGPEFLTYFNYEAQQDKSGLPNDRFSAERPEGSISTLTIQRTEQRDSAMYRCASSDWTGELFFGEGSRLTVL.

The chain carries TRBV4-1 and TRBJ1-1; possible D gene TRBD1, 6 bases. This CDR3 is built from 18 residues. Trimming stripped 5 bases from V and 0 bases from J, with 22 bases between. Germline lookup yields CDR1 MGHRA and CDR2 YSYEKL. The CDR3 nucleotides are TGCGCCAGCAGCAACCCGGGGGGGCGGCATGGGATGAACACTGAAGCTTTCTTT. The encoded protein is CASSNPGGRHGMNTEAFF.

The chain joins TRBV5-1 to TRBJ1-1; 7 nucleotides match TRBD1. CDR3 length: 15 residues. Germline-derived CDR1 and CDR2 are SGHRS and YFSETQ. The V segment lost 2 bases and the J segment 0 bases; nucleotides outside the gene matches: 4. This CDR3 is CASSFTGDMNTEAFF. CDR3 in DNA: TGCGCCAGCAGCTTTACAGGGGATATGAACACTGAAGCTTTCTTT.

The CDR3 here is CSVEVGVAGANVLTF. Here the CDR3 DNA reads TGCAGCGTTGAGGTGGGAGTCGCCGGGGCCAACGTCCTGACTTTC. This chain joins TRBV29-1 and TRBJ2-6; maybe TRBD2 (5 bases). The germline V and J ends were trimmed by 3 bases and 4 bases, with 13 bases remaining between them. The CDR3 length is 15 residues. The germline V gene has CDR1 SQVTM and CDR2 ANQGSEA.

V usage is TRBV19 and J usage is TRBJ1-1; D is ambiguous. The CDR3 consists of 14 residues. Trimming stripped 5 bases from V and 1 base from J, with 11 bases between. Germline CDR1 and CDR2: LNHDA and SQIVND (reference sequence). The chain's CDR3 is CASSRLESNTEAFF. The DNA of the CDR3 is TGTGCCAGTAGTCGTCTGGAATCGAACACTGAAGCTTTCTTT.

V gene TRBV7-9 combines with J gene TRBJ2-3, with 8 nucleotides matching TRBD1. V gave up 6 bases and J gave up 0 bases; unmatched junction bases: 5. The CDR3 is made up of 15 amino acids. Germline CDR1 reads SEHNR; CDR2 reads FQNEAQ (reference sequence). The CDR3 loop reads CASRDRETSTDTQYF. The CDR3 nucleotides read TGTGCCAGCAGGGACAGGGAGACTAGCACAGATACGCAGTATTTT.

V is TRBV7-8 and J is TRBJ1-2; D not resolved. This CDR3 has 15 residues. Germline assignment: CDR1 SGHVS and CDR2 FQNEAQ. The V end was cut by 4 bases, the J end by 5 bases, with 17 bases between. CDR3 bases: TGTGCCAGCAGCTACCTACGGAGCTTTAGGTATGGCTACACCTTC. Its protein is CASSYLRSFRYGYTF. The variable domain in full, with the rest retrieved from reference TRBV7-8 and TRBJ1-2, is GAGVSQSPRYKVAKRGQDVALRCDPISGHVSLFWYQQALGQGPEFLTYFQNEAQLDKSGLPSDRFFAERPEGSVSTLKIQRTQQEDSAVYLCASSYLRSFRYGYTFGSGTRLTVV.

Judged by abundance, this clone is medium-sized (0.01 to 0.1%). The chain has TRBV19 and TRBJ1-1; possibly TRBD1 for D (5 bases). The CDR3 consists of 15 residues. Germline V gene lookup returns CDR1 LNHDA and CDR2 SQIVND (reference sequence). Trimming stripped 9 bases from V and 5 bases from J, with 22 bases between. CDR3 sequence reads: CARAGRRGLETEAFF. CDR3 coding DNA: TGTGCCAGGGCAGGGAGAAGGGGTTTGGAGACTGAAGCTTTCTTT.

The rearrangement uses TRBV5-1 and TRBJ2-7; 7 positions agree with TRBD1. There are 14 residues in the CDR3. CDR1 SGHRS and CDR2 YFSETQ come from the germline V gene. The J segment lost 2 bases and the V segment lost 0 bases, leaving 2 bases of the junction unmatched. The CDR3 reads CASSLVQGAYEQYF. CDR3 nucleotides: TGCGCCAGCAGCTTGGTCCAGGGGGCCTACGAGCAGTACTTC.

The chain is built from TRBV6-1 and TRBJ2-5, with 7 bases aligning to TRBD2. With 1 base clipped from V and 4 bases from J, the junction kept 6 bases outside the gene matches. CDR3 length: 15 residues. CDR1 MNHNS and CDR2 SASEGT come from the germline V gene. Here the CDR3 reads CASSEEVGGSETQYF. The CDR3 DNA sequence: TGTGCCAGCAGTGAAGAAGTGGGGGGGTCAGAGACCCAGTACTTC.

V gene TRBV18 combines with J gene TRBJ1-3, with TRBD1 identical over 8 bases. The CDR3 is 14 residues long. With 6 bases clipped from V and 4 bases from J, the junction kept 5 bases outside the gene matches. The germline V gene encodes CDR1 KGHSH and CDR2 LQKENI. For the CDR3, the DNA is TGTGCCAGCTCTCATGGGACAGGAGGAAACACCATATATTTT. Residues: CASSHGTGGNTIYF.